This entry describes one TCR beta chain. What this receptor recognizes is not known. Base qualities are not provided; no much larger clone lies one nucleotide away. Trimming at the junction amounts to 1 base on V and 2 bases on J, and the germline ends lie 10 bases apart. From the cysteine up to the phenylalanine, the CDR3 has a length of 15 residues. Left in the record is the CDR3 DNA by itself, 45 bases read in frame from the first base. The germline V gene supplies CDR1 LGHNA and CDR2 YNFKEQ. This entry comes from a study of T-cell memory formation after mild COVID-19 (dated by TCRdb to the early 2020s). A note on the overall study: TCR sequence clusters from the two donors were largely donor specific. T-cell clones expanding and contracting after mild COVID-19 in a couple of donors were tracked by longitudinal TCRalpha and TCRbeta repertoire sequencing. Two young, previously healthy adult volunteers, one female and one male, were included in the cohort. General conclusions and limits of the study: The detection of some responding clones in pre-infection memory suggests that pre-existing cross-reactive memory T cells joined the SARS-CoV-2 response. SARS-CoV-2 specificity was not confirmed for the second-wave clones peaking on day 37. Contracting CD4+ clones were located mainly in the CM and EM memory subsets, whereas CD8+ clones were found to be enriched in EMRA. Clones contracting from day 15 to 85 had balanced CD4/CD8 phenotypes, while a second wave expanding from day 15 to 37 was biased towards CD4+. Only a couple of mild cases were covered in the study, and larger cohorts including severe cases with pre-infection samples were considered necessary.

Sequenced on an Illumina NovaSeq 6000. TCRalpha and TCRbeta cDNA libraries were built by 5'RACE with constant-segment primers, adding sample barcodes and unique molecular identifiers. RNA was extracted from every sample with Trizol reagent. The libraries were amplified in two PCR steps, and the second step added a second sample barcode and Illumina TruSeq adapters. The libraries were sequenced on an Illumina NovaSeq using 2 x 150 bp paired-end reads. Turning to the authors' computational methods: Demultiplexing of reads and collapsing into UMI-guided consensus sequences were performed with migec v1.2.7. With mixcr v2.1.11, UMI consensuses were aligned to TRA and TRB V and J templates and assembled into clonotypes. A clonotype was counted as expanded or contracted only if both edgeR and NoisET called the change significant, with noise models trained on biological replicates. edgeR calls used a false discovery rate-adjusted p below 0.01 and a log2 fold-change threshold of 1. As an exploratory analysis of dynamics, max-normalized trajectories of the 1000 most abundant clonotypes were examined by PCA with hierarchical clustering. Separately sequenced CD4+ and CD8+ repertoires were used to assign the CD4 or CD8 phenotype of responding clones. TCRdb applied fastp at Q25 and MiXCR to the public reads, then kept only in-frame beta chains. One record per CDR3 amino acid sequence lists the most common genes and DNA. TCRdb, not the authors, supplied the V and J calls. For this sample there are 350,000 or so distinct CDR3 sequences; roughly 13% appear just once. The ten largest clones capture over 20% of the sample.

PBMCs were isolated by Ficoll-Paque density gradient centrifugation. The sample taken for sequencing was PBMCs or a T cell subset sorted from them (not recorded which). The sequence came from a man between 18 and 29 years old who had mild COVID-19 (a few samples of this study predate the infection). The sample titles of this study are shuffled in the database, so cell type and time point are left out; the donor was told from shared clones. The sequence links TRBV4-2 to TRBJ2-3; the D region possibly corresponds to TRBD1 (6 bases align). For the CDR3, the sequence is CASSQGGTHTDTQYF. The DNA is as follows: TGTGCCAGCAGCCAAGGGGGGACACACACAGATACGCAGTATTTT.